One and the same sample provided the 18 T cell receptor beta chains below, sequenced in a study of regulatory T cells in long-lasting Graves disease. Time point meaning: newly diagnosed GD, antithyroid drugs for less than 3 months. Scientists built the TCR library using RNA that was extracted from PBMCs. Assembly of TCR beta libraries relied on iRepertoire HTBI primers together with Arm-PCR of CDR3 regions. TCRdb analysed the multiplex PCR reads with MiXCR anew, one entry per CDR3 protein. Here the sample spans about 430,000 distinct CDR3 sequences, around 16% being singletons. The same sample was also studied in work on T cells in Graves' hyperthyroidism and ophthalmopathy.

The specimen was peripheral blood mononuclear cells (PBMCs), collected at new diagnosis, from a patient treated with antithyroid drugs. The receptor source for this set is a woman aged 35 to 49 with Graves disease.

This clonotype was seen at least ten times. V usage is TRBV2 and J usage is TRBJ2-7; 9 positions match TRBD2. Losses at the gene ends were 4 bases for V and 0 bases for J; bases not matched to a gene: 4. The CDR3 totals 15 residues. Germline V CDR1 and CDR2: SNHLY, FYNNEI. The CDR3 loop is CASSGASGNSYEQYF. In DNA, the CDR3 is TGTGCCAGCAGTGGCGCTAGCGGGAACTCCTACGAGCAGTACTTC.

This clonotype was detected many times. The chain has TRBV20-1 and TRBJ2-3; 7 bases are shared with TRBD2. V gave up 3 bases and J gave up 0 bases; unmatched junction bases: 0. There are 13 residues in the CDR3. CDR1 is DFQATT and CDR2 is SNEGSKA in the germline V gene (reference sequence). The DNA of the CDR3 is TGCAGTGCTAGCGGGAGGAGCACAGATACGCAGTATTTT. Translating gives CSASGRSTDTQYF.

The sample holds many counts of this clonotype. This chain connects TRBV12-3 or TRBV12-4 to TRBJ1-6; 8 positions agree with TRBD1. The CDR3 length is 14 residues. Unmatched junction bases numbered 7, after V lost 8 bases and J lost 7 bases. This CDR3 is CASCSGTGNSPLHF. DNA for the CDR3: TGTGCCAGCTGCTCCGGGACAGGAAATTCACCCCTCCACTTT.

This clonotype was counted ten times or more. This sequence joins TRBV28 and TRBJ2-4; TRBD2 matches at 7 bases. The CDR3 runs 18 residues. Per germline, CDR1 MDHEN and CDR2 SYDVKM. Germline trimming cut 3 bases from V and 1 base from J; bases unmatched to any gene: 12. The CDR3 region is CASSFVAGQPGAKNIQYF. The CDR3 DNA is TGTGCCAGCAGTTTTGTAGCGGGCCAGCCTGGGGCCAAAAACATTCAGTACTTC.

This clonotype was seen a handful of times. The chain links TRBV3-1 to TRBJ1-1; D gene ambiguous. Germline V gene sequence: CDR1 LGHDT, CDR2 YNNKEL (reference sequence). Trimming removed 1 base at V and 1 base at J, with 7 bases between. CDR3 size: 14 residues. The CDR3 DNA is TGTGCCAGCAGCCAAGGTTCGGAGAACACTGAAGCTTTCTTT. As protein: CASSQGSENTEAFF.

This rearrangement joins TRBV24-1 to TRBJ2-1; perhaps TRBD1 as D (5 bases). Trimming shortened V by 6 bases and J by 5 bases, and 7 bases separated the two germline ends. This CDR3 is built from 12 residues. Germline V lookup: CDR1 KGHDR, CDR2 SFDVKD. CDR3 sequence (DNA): TGTGCCACCAGTAAGGACAACAATGAGCAGTTCTTC. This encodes CATSKDNNEQFF.

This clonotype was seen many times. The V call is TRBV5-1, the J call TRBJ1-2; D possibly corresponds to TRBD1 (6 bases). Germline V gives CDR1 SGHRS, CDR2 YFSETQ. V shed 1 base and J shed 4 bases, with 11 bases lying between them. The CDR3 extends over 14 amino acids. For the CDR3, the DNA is TGCGCCAGCAGCTTGATTGGGGGCGGCTATGGCTACACCTTC. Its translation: CASSLIGGGYGYTF.

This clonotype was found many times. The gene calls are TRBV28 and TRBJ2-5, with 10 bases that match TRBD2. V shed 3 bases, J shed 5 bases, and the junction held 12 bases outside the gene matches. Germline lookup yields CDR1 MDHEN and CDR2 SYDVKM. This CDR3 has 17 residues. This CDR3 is CASSFVLRAGGVETQYF. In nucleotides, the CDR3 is TGTGCCAGCAGTTTCGTGTTGCGAGCGGGAGGGGTGGAGACCCAGTACTTC.

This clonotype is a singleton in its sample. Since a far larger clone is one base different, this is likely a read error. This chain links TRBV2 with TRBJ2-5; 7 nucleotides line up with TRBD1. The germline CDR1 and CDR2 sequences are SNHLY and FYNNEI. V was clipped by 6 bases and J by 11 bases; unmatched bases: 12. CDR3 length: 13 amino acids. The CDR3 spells CASRGWDSNEQYF. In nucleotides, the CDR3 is TGTGCCAGCAGGGGCTGGGACAGCAATGAGCAGTACTTC.

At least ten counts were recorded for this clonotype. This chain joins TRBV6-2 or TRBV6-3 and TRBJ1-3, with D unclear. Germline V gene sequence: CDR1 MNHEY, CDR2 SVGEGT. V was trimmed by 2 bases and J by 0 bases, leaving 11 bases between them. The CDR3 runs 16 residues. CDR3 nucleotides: TGTGCCAGCAGTTACCTATCGCCAATCTCTGGAAACACCATATATTTT. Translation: CASSYLSPISGNTIYF.

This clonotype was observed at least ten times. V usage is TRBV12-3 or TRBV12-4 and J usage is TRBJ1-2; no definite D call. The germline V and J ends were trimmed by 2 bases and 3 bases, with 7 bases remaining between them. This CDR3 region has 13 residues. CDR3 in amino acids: CASSLQGYYGYTF. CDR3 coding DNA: TGTGCCAGCAGTTTACAAGGTTACTATGGCTACACCTTC.

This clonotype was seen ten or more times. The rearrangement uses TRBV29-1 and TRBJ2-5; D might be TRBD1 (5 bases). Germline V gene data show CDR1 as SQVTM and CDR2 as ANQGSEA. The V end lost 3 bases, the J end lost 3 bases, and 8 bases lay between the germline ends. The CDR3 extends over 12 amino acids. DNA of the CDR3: TGCAGCGTTGAGGGGCGCGAAGAGACCCAGTACTTC. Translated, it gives CSVEGREETQYF.

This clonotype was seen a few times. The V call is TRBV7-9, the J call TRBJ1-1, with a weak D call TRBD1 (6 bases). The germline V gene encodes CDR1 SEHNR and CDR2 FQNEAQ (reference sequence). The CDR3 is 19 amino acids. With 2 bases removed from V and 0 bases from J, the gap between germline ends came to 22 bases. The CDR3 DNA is TGTGCCAGCAGCTTAACACAGGGTCTCCTACCAAGAATGAACACTGAAGCTTTCTTT. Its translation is CASSLTQGLLPRMNTEAFF.

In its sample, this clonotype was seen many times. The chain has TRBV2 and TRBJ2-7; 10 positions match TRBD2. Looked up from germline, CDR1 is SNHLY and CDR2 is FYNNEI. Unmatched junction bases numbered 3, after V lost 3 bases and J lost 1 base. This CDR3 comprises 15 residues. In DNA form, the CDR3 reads TGTGCCAGCAGTGATGCTAGCGGGAGTTCCTACGAGCAGTACTTC. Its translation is CASSDASGSSYEQYF.

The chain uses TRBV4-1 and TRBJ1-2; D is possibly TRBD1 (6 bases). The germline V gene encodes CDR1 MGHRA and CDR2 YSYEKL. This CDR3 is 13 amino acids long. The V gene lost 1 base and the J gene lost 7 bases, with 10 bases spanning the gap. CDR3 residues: CASSQGQGGGYTF. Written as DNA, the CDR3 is TGCGCCAGCAGCCAAGGACAAGGGGGTGGCTACACCTTC.

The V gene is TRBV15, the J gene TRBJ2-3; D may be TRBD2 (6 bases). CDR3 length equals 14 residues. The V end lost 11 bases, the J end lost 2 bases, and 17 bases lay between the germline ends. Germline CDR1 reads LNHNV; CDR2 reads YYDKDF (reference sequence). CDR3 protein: CAAVADYDTDTQYF. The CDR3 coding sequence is TGTGCCGCCGTCGCGGACTATGACACAGATACGCAGTATTTT. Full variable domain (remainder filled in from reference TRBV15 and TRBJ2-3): DAMVIQNPRYQVTQFGKPVTLSCSQTLNHNVMYWYQQKSSQAPKLLFHYYDKDFNNEADTPDNFQSRRPNTSFCFLDIRSPGLGDTAMYLCAAVADYDTDTQYFGPGTRLTVL.

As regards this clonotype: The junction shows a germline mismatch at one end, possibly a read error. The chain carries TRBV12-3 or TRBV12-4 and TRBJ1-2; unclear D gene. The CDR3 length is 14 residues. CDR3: CAGSPPAPVAGYTF. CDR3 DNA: TGTGCCGGCAGTCCCCCGGCCCCGGTGGCTGGCTACACCTTC.

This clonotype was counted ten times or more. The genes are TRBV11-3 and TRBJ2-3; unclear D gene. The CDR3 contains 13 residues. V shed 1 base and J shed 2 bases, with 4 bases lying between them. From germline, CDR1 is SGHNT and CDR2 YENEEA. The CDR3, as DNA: TGTGCCAGCAGCTTAGTGCACACAGATACGCAGTATTTT. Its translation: CASSLVHTDTQYF.